Shown below are 24 T cell receptor beta chains from a single sample sequenced in a study of blood T cell repertoires in COVID-19 (dated by TCRdb to 2018 to 2020). The library was produced with the immunoSEQ multiplex PCR assay. TCRdb obtained this table from immuneACCESS and retained in-frame rearrangements with V and J assigned. These tables miss some clones; where compared with another copy, unresolved V genes account for less than half of the shortfall, and the remainder is unexplained. Here the sample has approximately 250,000 clones; roughly 83% occur a single time. Roughly 7.4% of the sample goes to the ten largest clones. Material: peripheral blood. These receptors were obtained from a woman between 45 and 60 years old with acute or convalescent COVID-19.

The V gene is TRBV12-3 or TRBV12-4, the J gene TRBJ1-5, with 7 nucleotides matching TRBD1. This CDR3 contains 13 residues. With V trimmed by 6 bases and J by 6 bases, 5 bases remained unmatched. The CDR3 DNA is TGTGCCAGCAGGCAGGGGGATCGTCAGCCCCAGCATTTT. Translated: CASRQGDRQPQHF.

The chain recombines TRBV19 with TRBJ2-1; 10 bases map to TRBD1. The V and J ends lost 7 bases and 7 bases, in that order; junction bases with no gene match: 13. This CDR3 comprises 16 residues. Germline V CDR1 and CDR2: LNHDA, SQIVND (reference sequence). In nucleotides, the CDR3 is TGTGCCAGTAAATCATTGAGGACAGGGGGAGAGAATGAGCAGTTCTTC. Protein sequence: CASKSLRTGGENEQFF.

V is TRBV4-2 and J is TRBJ2-7, with D possibly TRBD1 on 6 matching bases. The CDR3 spans 14 residues. Deletions cut 1 base from V and 6 bases from J, with 13 bases between. The germline V gene has CDR1 LGHNA and CDR2 YNFKEQ. CDR3 in amino acids: CASSQVKGGVEQYF. The CDR3 coding sequence is TGTGCCAGCAGCCAAGTGAAAGGGGGAGTCGAGCAGTACTTC.

The V and J genes are TRBV5-1 and TRBJ2-2, with 8 bases matching TRBD1. The CDR3 has 15 residues. From germline, CDR1 is SGHRS and CDR2 YFSETQ. V lost 5 bases to trimming and J lost 5 bases; unmatched junction nucleotides: 8. The CDR3 DNA reads as TGCGCCAGCAGATCAACAGGGGGATTAACCGGGGAGCTGTTTTTT. It yields the protein CASRSTGGLTGELFF.

This chain joins TRBV12-3 or TRBV12-4 and TRBJ1-1; 8 bases agree with TRBD1. J lost 9 bases, V lost 6 bases, and 6 bases had no gene match. The CDR3 has 12 amino acids. The CDR3 loop is CASRYTGGKAFF. In nucleotides, the CDR3 is TGTGCCAGCAGATATACAGGGGGGAAAGCTTTCTTT.

This chain connects TRBV28 to TRBJ2-5; weak D call: TRBD2 (6 bases). The germline V and J ends were trimmed by 6 bases and 0 bases, with 14 bases remaining between them. Germline CDR1 reads MDHEN; CDR2 reads SYDVKM. The CDR3 loop spans 15 amino acids. The CDR3 coding sequence is TGTGCCAGCAGACCGGGACTTACGTACCAAGAGACCCAGTACTTC. It is translated as CASRPGLTYQETQYF.

This chain connects TRBV12-3 or TRBV12-4 to TRBJ2-7; the D gene is possibly TRBD2 (6 bases). CDR3 length: 11 residues. DNA for the CDR3: TGTGCGTCGGGAGAGTTCTACGAGCAGTACTTC. Its translation: CASGEFYEQYF.

This clone was picked up a small number of times. The chain combines TRBV18 with TRBJ2-7, with 10 bases identical to TRBD1. This CDR3 comprises 15 residues. Per the germline V gene, CDR1 is KGHSH and CDR2 is LQKENI. V was clipped by 4 bases and J by 5 bases; unmatched bases: 8. Here the CDR3 DNA reads TGTGCCAGCTCACAAGGACAGGGGGTCATCAACGAGCAGTACTTC. It is translated as CASSQGQGVINEQYF.

The rearrangement uses TRBV7-2 and TRBJ2-1; 11 bases agree with TRBD2. Germline V gives CDR1 SGHTA, CDR2 FQGNSA. J lost 3 bases, V lost 4 bases, and 2 bases had no gene match. The CDR3 consists of 15 residues. CDR3 in DNA: TGTGCCAGCAGCTGGGGACTAGCGGACTACAATGAGCAGTTCTTC. Translated, it gives CASSWGLADYNEQFF. Looking up the rest from reference TRBV7-2 and TRBJ2-1 gives the full variable domain: GAGVSQSPSNKVTEKGKDVELRCDPISGHTALYWYRQSLGQGLEFLIYFQGNSAPDKSGLPSDRFSAERTGGSVSTLTIQRTQQEDSAVYLCASSWGLADYNEQFFGPGTRLTVL.

In the case of this clone: Different DNA sequences within this sample yield the same CDR3. The V call is TRBV5-4, the J call TRBJ1-2; D is unclear. The CDR3 runs to 14 residues. The germline CDR1 and CDR2 sequences are SGHNT and YYREEE (reference sequence). Trimming took 0 bases from V and 5 from J, leaving 11 bases between them. The CDR3 sequence: CASSLVGTDYGYTF. Written as DNA, the CDR3 is TGTGCCAGCAGCTTGGTGGGTACAGATTATGGCTACACCTTC.

The chain carries TRBV6-4 and TRBJ2-1; the match to TRBD2 covers 9 bases. V lost 0 bases, J lost 7 bases, and 10 bases stayed unmatched. Looked up from germline, CDR1 is MRHNA and CDR2 is SNTAGT. This CDR3 contains 17 residues. The CDR3 DNA follows: TGTGCCAGCAGTGACTCAGGTGGCGGGAGGGCCAGGAATGAGCAGTTCTTC. Protein product: CASSDSGGGRARNEQFF.

The chain recombines TRBV24-1 with TRBJ2-3; tentatively, D is TRBD1 (5 bases). The CDR3 has 15 residues. V was cut by 5 bases and J by 6 bases, with 17 bases left in between. Looked up from germline, CDR1 is KGHDR and CDR2 is SFDVKD. CDR3 residues: CATSGARALVDTQYF. Written as DNA, the CDR3 is TGTGCCACCAGTGGGGCCAGGGCACTTGTTGATACGCAGTATTTT.

The gene calls are TRBV2 and TRBJ2-3; D is undetermined. This CDR3 comprises 14 residues. The V gene's germline CDR1 is SNHLY and CDR2 FYNNEI. The V and J ends lost 0 bases and 6 bases respectively, with 10 bases between them. The CDR3 DNA sequence: TGTGCCAGCAGTGAAGCCGGTCCAAAGGATACGCAGTATTTT. Translated: CASSEAGPKDTQYF. Drawing the rest from reference TRBV2 and TRBJ2-3, the complete variable domain is EPEVTQTPSHQVTQMGQEVILRCVPISNHLYFYWYRQILGQKVEFLVSFYNNEISEKSEIFDDQFSVERPDGSNFTLKIRSTKLEDSAMYFCASSEAGPKDTQYFGPGTRLTVL.

This clone appeared a single time. The gene calls are TRBV6-1 and TRBJ2-5, with 10 bases fitting TRBD2. Germline CDR1 reads MNHNS; CDR2 reads SASEGT. The V and J ends lost 4 bases and 2 bases, in that order; junction bases with no gene match: 7. This CDR3 comprises 16 residues. CDR3 sequence reads: CASSGTPTSGQETQYF. In DNA, the CDR3 is TGTGCCAGCAGTGGGACACCGACTAGCGGGCAAGAGACCCAGTACTTC.

The chain is built from TRBV27 and TRBJ2-1; the match to TRBD1 covers 10 bases. The junction had 2 bases not matched to a gene; V was cut back by 6 bases and J by 3 bases. Germline-derived CDR1 and CDR2 are MNHEY and SMNVEV (reference sequence). This CDR3 comprises 14 residues. CDR3 in DNA: TGTGCCAGCAGCGACAGGGGGCACTACAATGAGCAGTTCTTC. This sequence encodes CASSDRGHYNEQFF.

J is TRBJ1-5 and V is TRBV9; D may be TRBD1 (5 bases). V was cut by 0 bases and J by 5 bases, with 9 bases left in between. Germline-derived CDR1 and CDR2 are SGDLS and YYNGEE. This CDR3 comprises 14 residues. The CDR3 DNA reads TGTGCCAGCAGCGTAGCCCAGGGCGATCAGCCCCAGCATTTT. This encodes CASSVAQGDQPQHF.

The rearrangement uses TRBV28 and TRBJ2-1; D may be TRBD2 (5 bases). The CDR3 extends over 13 amino acids. Trimming removed 5 bases at V and 12 bases at J, with 17 bases between. Germline CDR1 and CDR2: MDHEN and SYDVKM. The CDR3 sequence is CASSPPTTSGQFF. The CDR3, as DNA: TGTGCCAGCAGTCCCCCGACTACCTCTGGGCAGTTCTTC.

This CDR3 is CASNPKGAALETQYF. In DNA form, the CDR3 reads TGTGCCAGCAACCCTAAAGGCGCGGCATTAGAGACCCAGTACTTC. The chain recombines TRBV3-1 (or the pseudogene TRBV3-2) with TRBJ2-5; D is unresolved. The CDR3 runs to 15 residues. Germline V gives CDR1 LGHDT, CDR2 YNNKEL (reference sequence). Trimming shortened V by 7 bases and J by 4 bases, and 19 bases separated the two germline ends.

The chain uses TRBV5-1 and TRBJ2-7; TRBD2 agrees at 9 bases. The V and J ends lost 4 bases and 2 bases, in that order; junction bases with no gene match: 1. CDR1 and CDR2 from the germline V gene are SGHRS and YFSETQ. This CDR3 contains 13 residues. The CDR3 sequence: CASSAGGAYEQYF. The CDR3, as DNA: TGCGCCAGCAGCGCGGGGGGGGCCTACGAGCAGTACTTC. Drawing the rest from reference TRBV5-1 and TRBJ2-7, the complete variable domain is KAGVTQTPRYLIKTRGQQVTLSCSPISGHRSVSWYQQTPGQGLQFLFEYFSETQRNKGNFPGRFSGRQFSNSRSEMNVSTLELGDSALYLCASSAGGAYEQYFGPGTRLTVT.

The rearrangement uses TRBV5-4 and TRBJ1-2; TRBD1 matches at 8 bases. The CDR3 runs to 14 residues. Germline CDR1 and CDR2: SGHNT and YYREEE (reference sequence). Trimming at V came to 2 bases and at J to 4 bases, leaving 4 bases not matched to a gene. CDR3 amino acids: CASSLTGGAYGYTF. Written as DNA, the CDR3 is TGTGCCAGCAGCTTAACAGGGGGGGCCTATGGCTACACCTTC.

The chain joins TRBV28 to TRBJ1-1, with 8 bases that match TRBD1. The CDR3 runs to 13 residues. Germline V gene sequence: CDR1 MDHEN, CDR2 SYDVKM. The ends lost 3 bases at V and 6 bases at J; junction bases unmatched: 3. CDR3 loop: CASSFPGQAEAFF. For the CDR3, the DNA is TGTGCCAGCAGTTTCCCGGGACAGGCTGAAGCTTTCTTT.

This clone came up once. V usage is TRBV6-5 and J usage is TRBJ2-5, with no clear D. CDR1 is MNHEY and CDR2 is SVGAGI in the germline V gene. The CDR3 covers 12 residues. Trimming left V 0 bases short and J 5 bases short, with 4 bases between. CDR3 sequence reads: CASSYSRETQYF. CDR3 coding DNA: TGTGCCAGCAGTTACTCCAGGGAGACCCAGTACTTC.

This sequence joins TRBV12-5 and TRBJ1-1; D gene unclear. Trimming removed 4 bases from V and 5 bases from J, with 20 bases in between. Germline assignment: CDR1 LGHNT and CDR2 FRNRAP. This CDR3 has 16 amino acids. The CDR3 region is CASGSLSGLEVTEAFF. CDR3 nucleotide sequence: TGTGCTAGTGGTTCTTTATCGGGGTTAGAGGTGACTGAAGCTTTCTTT.

This chain links TRBV13 with TRBJ1-2, with TRBD1 identical over 7 bases. CDR3 size: 15 residues. Germline CDR1 is PRHDT and CDR2 is FYEKMQ (reference sequence). J was trimmed by 4 bases and V by 0 bases; bases with no gene match: 5. The CDR3, as DNA: TGTGCCAGCAGCTTAGGGGAGGGGGCAACCTATGGCTACACCTTC. Its translation is CASSLGEGATYGYTF.